This T cell receptor beta chain was identified in a study of shared clonotypes between healthy human individuals. This table comes from immunoSEQ multiplex PCR, and its TCRdb copy is limited to in-frame clones, with some not included. The table lists 300,000 to 400,000 clones, around 87% of them singletons, with about 16% in the top ten. The CDR3 consists of 15 residues. Losses at the gene ends were 3 bases for V and 3 bases for J; bases not matched to a gene: 7. From germline, CDR1 is SQVTM and CDR2 ANQGSEA. The receptor comes from a man aged 18 to 30 in good health. The V and J genes are TRBV29-1 and TRBJ2-2, with 7 bases identical to TRBD2. The sample taken for sequencing was memory CD8+ T cells sorted from blood. Subset in this sample: CD45RO+ cells pooled with CCR7-negative TemRA cells. DNA of the CDR3: TGCAGCGTTGAGGACGGCGGGGGAGACACCGGGGAGCTGTTTTTT. Protein: CSVEDGGGDTGELFF.